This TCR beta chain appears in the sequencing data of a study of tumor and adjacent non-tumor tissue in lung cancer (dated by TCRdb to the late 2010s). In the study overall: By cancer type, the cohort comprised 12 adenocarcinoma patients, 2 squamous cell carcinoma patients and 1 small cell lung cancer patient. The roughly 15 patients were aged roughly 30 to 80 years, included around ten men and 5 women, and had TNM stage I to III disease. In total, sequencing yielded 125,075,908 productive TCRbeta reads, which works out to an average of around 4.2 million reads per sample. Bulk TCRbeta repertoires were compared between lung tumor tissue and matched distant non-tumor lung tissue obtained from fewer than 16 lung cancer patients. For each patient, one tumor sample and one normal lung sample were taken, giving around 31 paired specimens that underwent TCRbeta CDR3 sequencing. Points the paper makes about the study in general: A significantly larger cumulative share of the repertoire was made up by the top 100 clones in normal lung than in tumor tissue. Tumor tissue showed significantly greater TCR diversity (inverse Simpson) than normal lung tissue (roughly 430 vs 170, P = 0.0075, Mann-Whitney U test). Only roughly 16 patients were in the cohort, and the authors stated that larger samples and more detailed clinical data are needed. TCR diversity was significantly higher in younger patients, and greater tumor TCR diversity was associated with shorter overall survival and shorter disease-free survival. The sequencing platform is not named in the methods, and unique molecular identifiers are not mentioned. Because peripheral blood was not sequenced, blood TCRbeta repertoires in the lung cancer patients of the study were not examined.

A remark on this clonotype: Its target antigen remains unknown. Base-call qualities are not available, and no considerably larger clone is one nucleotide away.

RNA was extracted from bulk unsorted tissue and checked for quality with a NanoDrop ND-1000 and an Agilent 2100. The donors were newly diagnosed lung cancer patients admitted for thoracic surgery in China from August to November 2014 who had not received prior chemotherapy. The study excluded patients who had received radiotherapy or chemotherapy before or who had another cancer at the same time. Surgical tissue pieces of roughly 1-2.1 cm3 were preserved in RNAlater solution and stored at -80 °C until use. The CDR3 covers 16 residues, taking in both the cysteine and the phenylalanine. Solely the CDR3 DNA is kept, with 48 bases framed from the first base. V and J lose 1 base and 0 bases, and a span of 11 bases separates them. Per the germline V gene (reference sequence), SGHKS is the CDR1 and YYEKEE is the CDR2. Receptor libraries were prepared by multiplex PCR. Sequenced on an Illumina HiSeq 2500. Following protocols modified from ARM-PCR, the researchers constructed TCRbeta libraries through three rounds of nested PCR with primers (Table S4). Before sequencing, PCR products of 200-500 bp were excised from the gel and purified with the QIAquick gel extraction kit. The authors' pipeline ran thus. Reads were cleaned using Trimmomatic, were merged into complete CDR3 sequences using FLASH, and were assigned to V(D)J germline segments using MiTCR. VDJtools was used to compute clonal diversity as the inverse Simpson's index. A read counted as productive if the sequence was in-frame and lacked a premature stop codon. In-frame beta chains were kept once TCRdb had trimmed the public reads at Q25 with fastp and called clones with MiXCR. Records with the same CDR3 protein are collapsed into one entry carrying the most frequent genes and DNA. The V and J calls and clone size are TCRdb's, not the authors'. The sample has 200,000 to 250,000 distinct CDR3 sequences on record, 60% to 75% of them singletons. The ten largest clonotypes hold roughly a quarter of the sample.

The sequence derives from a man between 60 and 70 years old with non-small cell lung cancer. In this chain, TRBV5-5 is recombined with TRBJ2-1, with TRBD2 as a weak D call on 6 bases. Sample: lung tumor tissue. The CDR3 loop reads CASSLSGLSSYNEQFF. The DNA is TGTGCCAGCAGCTTGTCGGGACTTAGCTCCTACAATGAGCAGTTCTTC.